One and the same sample provided the 21 T cell receptor beta chains below, sequenced in a study of CD8+ T cells in alopecia areata. The authors extracted RNA and reverse transcribed it into cDNA as the sequencing template. Assay: immunoSEQ multiplex PCR; the TCRdb copy retains only in-frame clones and omits some. Of 120,000 to 150,000 clones in the sample, around 62% were seen once. Sequencing used CD8+ T cells sorted from blood. Receptors originate from a human donor in good health.

This sequence joins TRBV29-1 and TRBJ1-1; D remains ambiguous. V was trimmed by 1 base and J by 7 bases, leaving 19 bases between them. The germline V gene has CDR1 SQVTM and CDR2 ANQGSEA. The CDR3 runs 15 residues. Written as DNA, the CDR3 is TGCAGCGTTGAAGTCCGGGGTAAGGGCTTGATTGAAGCTTTCTTT. It translates to CSVEVRGKGLIEAFF.

The V call is TRBV19, the J call TRBJ2-1, with D possibly matching TRBD2 (5 bases). Looked up from germline, CDR1 is LNHDA and CDR2 is SQIVND (reference sequence). The V end lost 3 bases, the J end lost 8 bases, and 17 bases lay between the germline ends. This CDR3 comprises 15 residues. The CDR3 DNA follows: TGTGCCAGTAGTATTGACGAGGGTTACAAGTATGAGCAGTTCTTC. Its protein is CASSIDEGYKYEQFF.

The chain joins TRBV13 to TRBJ2-7; D is possibly TRBD2 (5 bases). V dropped 5 bases and J dropped 0 bases, with 8 bases sitting between them. CDR1 PRHDT and CDR2 FYEKMQ come from the germline V gene (reference sequence). CDR3 length: 13 amino acids. In nucleotides, the CDR3 is TGTGCCAGCAGCCACACTAGCTCCTACGAGCAGTACTTC. Residues: CASSHTSSYEQYF.

CDR3 nucleotide sequence: TGTGCCAGCAGTTACTTGGACAGGGCGCCCTACAATGAGCAGTTCTTC. Protein product: CASSYLDRAPYNEQFF. This chain joins TRBV6-6 and TRBJ2-1; 8 bases fit TRBD1. Per the germline V gene, CDR1 is MNHNY and CDR2 is SVGAGI (reference sequence). J gave up 2 bases and V 1 base, and 4 bases lay outside the gene matches. CDR3 length: 16 residues.

The rearrangement uses TRBV9 and TRBJ2-1; 8 bases align to TRBD2. J gave up 2 bases and V 2 bases, and 6 bases lay outside the gene matches. CDR3 length: 16 amino acids. Germline CDR1 reads SGDLS; CDR2 reads YYNGEE. The CDR3 reads CASSVGGLGPYNEQFF. For the CDR3, the DNA is TGTGCCAGCAGCGTGGGGGGACTAGGACCCTACAATGAGCAGTTCTTC.

This clone was counted a few times. The genes are TRBV29-1 and TRBJ2-7; 14 bases map to TRBD2. The germline V gene encodes CDR1 SQVTM and CDR2 ANQGSEA. The ends lost 7 bases at V and 7 bases at J; junction bases unmatched: 6. The CDR3 has 13 amino acids. The CDR3 nucleotides read TGCAGCGCCGGGACTAGCGGGAGCAAAGAGCAGTACTTC. It encodes CSAGTSGSKEQYF.

This clone came up a few times. The rearrangement joins TRBV7-9 to TRBJ1-5; a possible D gene is TRBD1 (6 bases). CDR3 size: 14 residues. Trimming left V 4 bases short and J 4 bases short, with 11 bases between. Germline assignment: CDR1 SEHNR and CDR2 FQNEAQ (reference sequence). Here the CDR3 DNA reads TGTGCCAGCAGCTCATCGGACAGTAATCAGCCCCAGCATTTT. This translates into CASSSSDSNQPQHF.

This rearrangement joins TRBV27 to TRBJ2-7, with TRBD2 matching over 9 bases. The CDR3 sequence is 13 residues long. Looked up from germline, CDR1 is MNHEY and CDR2 is SMNVEV (reference sequence). J gave up 7 bases and V 6 bases, and 7 bases lay outside the gene matches. The CDR3 is CASSVAGVGEQYF. Written as DNA, the CDR3 is TGTGCCAGCAGCGTAGCGGGAGTCGGGGAGCAGTACTTC.

Only a few counts were recorded for this clone. The chain carries TRBV29-1 and TRBJ2-5; unclear D gene. V dropped 1 base and J dropped 4 bases, with 13 bases sitting between them. The CDR3 sequence is 14 residues long. Germline CDR1 and CDR2: SQVTM and ANQGSEA. CDR3 coding DNA: TGCAGCGTTGAAGGCCTGTCCTCGGTAGAGACCCAGTACTTC. This sequence encodes CSVEGLSSVETQYF.

This chain joins TRBV4-1 and TRBJ1-2; 7 bases line up with TRBD1. The germline CDR1 and CDR2 sequences are MGHRA and YSYEKL. With 1 base clipped from V and 6 bases from J, the junction kept 14 bases outside the gene matches. The CDR3 has 17 amino acids. The CDR3 region has the DNA TGCGCCAGCAGCCAAGGATCCAGTTTGGGACAGCATGATGGCTACACCTTC. It encodes CASSQGSSLGQHDGYTF.

The gene calls are TRBV5-1 and TRBJ2-7; no firm D call. Germline values: CDR1 SGHRS, CDR2 YFSETQ. The CDR3 spans 11 residues. Deletions cut 6 bases from V and 1 base from J, with 5 bases between. As DNA, the CDR3 is TGCGCCAGCACAGCTTCCTACGAGCAGTACTTC. It codes for CASTASYEQYF.

This clone was seen a handful of times. CDR3 nucleotide sequence: TGCAGCGTTGAACGGGGGTTCCCTGGGGCCAACGTCCTGACTTTC. Its translation: CSVERGFPGANVLTF. The V gene is TRBV29-1, the J gene TRBJ2-6; perhaps TRBD2 as D (6 bases). Trimming cost V 2 bases and J 2 bases, with 10 bases left between them. CDR3 length equals 15 residues. Germline lookup yields CDR1 SQVTM and CDR2 ANQGSEA. The variable domain in full, completed from reference TRBV29-1 and TRBJ2-6, reads SAVISQKPSRDICQRGTSLTIQCQVDSQVTMMFWYRQQPGQSLTLIATANQGSEATYESGFVIDKFPISRPNLTFSTLTVSNMSPEDSSIYLCSVERGFPGANVLTFGAGSRLTVL.

This clone was recorded at least ten times. CDR3 bases: TGTGCCAGCAGTTCGAGGGTCGGGAACGGTCCAACCTACGAGCAGTACTTC. Its protein product is CASSSRVGNGPTYEQYF. V and J are TRBV28 and TRBJ2-7; D may be TRBD2 (5 bases). This CDR3 spans 17 amino acids. V lost 4 bases, J lost 2 bases, and 21 bases lay in between. The germline V gene has CDR1 MDHEN and CDR2 SYDVKM.

The V and J genes are TRBV11-2 and TRBJ2-3; no clear D gene. The CDR3 is made up of 13 amino acids. Germline V lookup: CDR1 SGHAT, CDR2 FQNNGV. Trimming cost V 0 bases and J 4 bases, with 5 bases left between them. The CDR3 protein is CASSLDFSDTQYF. CDR3 DNA sequence: TGTGCCAGCAGCTTAGATTTTTCAGATACGCAGTATTTT.

This chain links TRBV5-1 with TRBJ2-5, with 10 positions matching TRBD2. Germline V CDR1 and CDR2: SGHRS, YFSETQ. With 0 bases clipped from V and 5 bases from J, the junction kept 10 bases outside the gene matches. The CDR3 extends over 17 amino acids. CDR3 residues: CASSLEKAGGPYETQYF. The CDR3 DNA reads as TGCGCCAGCAGCTTGGAAAAAGCGGGAGGGCCTTATGAGACCCAGTACTTC.

This chain connects TRBV20-1 to TRBJ1-1; TRBD1 matches 7 bases. Germline CDR1 is DFQATT and CDR2 is SNEGSKA (reference sequence). The CDR3 sequence is 11 residues long. The trim removed 6 bases at V and 6 bases at J, leaving 4 bases unmatched. The CDR3 DNA reads as TGCAGTGCGAGACAGGGTCCTGAAGCTTTCTTT. Translated: CSARQGPEAFF.

In its sample, this clone was seen a few times. The V gene is TRBV29-1, the J gene TRBJ2-7; D call uncertain. This CDR3 contains 11 residues. Trimming took 4 bases from V and 3 from J, leaving 7 bases between them. Germline V gene sequence: CDR1 SQVTM, CDR2 ANQGSEA. The CDR3 loop is CSVVTDYEQYF. The DNA for the CDR3 is TGCAGCGTTGTAACAGACTACGAGCAGTACTTC.

Ten or more counts support this clone. The J gene is TRBJ2-1, the V gene TRBV7-9, with D possibly matching TRBD2 (5 bases). V lost 2 bases and J lost 8, with 10 bases in between. Germline CDR1 reads SEHNR; CDR2 reads FQNEAQ (reference sequence). The CDR3 consists of 13 residues. The CDR3 sequence is CASSLRRIDEQFF. In DNA form, the CDR3 reads TGTGCCAGCAGCTTACGGAGGATCGATGAGCAGTTCTTC.

This chain joins TRBV20-1 and TRBJ1-2, with unresolved D. The CDR3 covers 11 residues. The germline V gene has CDR1 DFQATT and CDR2 SNEGSKA (reference sequence). Trimming cost V 5 bases and J 1 base, with 5 bases left between them. Written as DNA, the CDR3 is TGCAGTGCTCAGGATAACTATGGCTACACCTTC. Encoded protein: CSAQDNYGYTF.

The gene calls are TRBV20-1 and TRBJ2-7; D call uncertain. Germline V gives CDR1 DFQATT, CDR2 SNEGSKA (reference sequence). The CDR3 has 11 residues. V was cut by 3 bases and J by 6 bases, with 9 bases left in between. CDR3 sequence (DNA): TGCAGTGCTAGTGTTGGGTCCGAGCAGTACTTC. This encodes CSASVGSEQYF.

The chain recombines TRBV29-1 with TRBJ2-5; D perhaps matches TRBD2 (6 bases). Trimming cost V 2 bases and J 4 bases, with 17 bases left between them. This CDR3 has 15 amino acids. Germline CDR1 and CDR2: SQVTM and ANQGSEA. The CDR3, as DNA: TGCAGCGTTGAATTGAAAGGCTTCGGGGGAGAGACCCAGTACTTC. Residues: CSVELKGFGGETQYF.